The 28 T cell receptor beta chains given below trace back to one sample, sequenced in a study of CD4 T cells in relation to SARS-CoV-2 and coronaviruses. Libraries were prepared by immunoSEQ multiplex PCR; TCRdb keeps only in-frame clonotypes and omits some of them. The table has around 35,000 clones, roughly 84% seen once. These TCRs' antigens remain unknown. The specimen sequenced was naive CD4+ T cells from PBMCs, cultured in vitro. Subset: naive CD4+ T cells isolated by negative enrichment. The receptor set was obtained from an adult with COVID-19.

This clone was seen a few times. This chain joins TRBV11-1 and TRBJ2-7; 7 nucleotides match TRBD2. Germline CDR1 and CDR2: SGHAT and FQDESV (reference sequence). Trimming cost V 4 bases and J 2 bases; bases outside gene matches: 2. The CDR3 covers 13 residues. CDR3 nucleotides: TGTGCCAGCAGCTGGGGGGGAGCCTACGAGCAGTACTTC. It translates to CASSWGGAYEQYF.

V usage is TRBV11-2 and J usage is TRBJ2-3; 7 bases match TRBD1. This CDR3 region has 15 residues. Trimming took 5 bases from V and 14 from J; bases not matched to a gene: 19. Germline CDR1 reads SGHAT; CDR2 reads FQNNGV. The CDR3 sequence: CASSTIRDRPRGVYF. The DNA of the CDR3 is TGTGCCAGCAGCACTATCAGGGACAGACCTAGAGGGGTGTATTTT. The complete variable domain, with remaining parts taken from reference TRBV11-2 and TRBJ2-3, reads EAGVAQSPRYKIIEKRQSVAFWCNPISGHATLYWYQQILGQGPKLLIQFQNNGVVDDSQLPKDRFSAERLKGVDSTLKIQPAKLEDSAVYLCASSTIRDRPRGVYFGPGTRLTVL.

V is TRBV4-3 and J is TRBJ2-7; the match to TRBD2 covers 12 bases. Trimming at V came to 5 bases and at J to 0 bases, leaving 2 bases not matched to a gene. The germline gives CDR1 LGHNA, CDR2 YSLEER. The CDR3 contains 15 residues. The CDR3 region has the DNA TGCGCCAGCAGCAGGGGACTAGCGGGCTCCTACGAGCAGTACTTC. Translating gives CASSRGLAGSYEQYF.

This rearrangement joins TRBV6-5 to TRBJ2-5; D assignment may be TRBD1 or TRBD2 (5 bases each). Germline-derived CDR1 and CDR2 are MNHEY and SVGAGI. V was cut by 8 bases and J by 0 bases, with 13 bases left in between. The CDR3 spans 14 residues. As DNA, the CDR3 is TGTGCCAGCTCGTTTAGAGGGGACCAAGAGACCCAGTACTTC. Translation: CASSFRGDQETQYF.

The V gene is TRBV11-1, the J gene TRBJ2-5, with D hard to call. V gave up 4 bases and J gave up 6 bases, with 12 bases separating them. CDR1 and CDR2 (germline): SGHAT, FQDESV (reference sequence). The CDR3 loop spans 13 amino acids. The CDR3 protein is CASSSQSLQTQYF. For the CDR3, the DNA is TGTGCCAGCAGCTCACAGTCCCTTCAGACCCAGTACTTC.

The rearrangement links TRBV30 to TRBJ1-1; D is possibly TRBD1 (5 bases). The CDR3 length is 11 residues. The ends were cut back, 2 bases at V and 7 bases at J, with 8 bases in the middle. The germline V gene has CDR1 GTSNPN and CDR2 SVGIG (reference sequence). The CDR3 sequence: CAWSRGLEAFF. The DNA for the CDR3 is TGTGCCTGGAGTAGGGGACTTGAAGCTTTCTTT.

DNA for the CDR3: TGTGCCAGCGGCCTTGGAACAGGAGAGACCCAGTACTTC. This translates into CASGLGTGETQYF. The V call is TRBV7-2, the J call TRBJ2-5; D may be TRBD1 (5 bases). In germline, CDR1 is SGHTA, CDR2 FQGNSA. V gave up 8 bases and J gave up 4 bases, with 14 bases separating them. The CDR3 is made up of 13 amino acids.

J is TRBJ1-2 and V is TRBV6-5; weak D call: TRBD1 (5 bases). This CDR3 comprises 13 residues. The V and J ends lost 2 bases and 7 bases respectively, with 11 bases between them. Germline values: CDR1 MNHEY, CDR2 SVGAGI. The CDR3 here is CASSYRGESGYTF. The CDR3 DNA reads TGTGCCAGCAGTTACAGGGGAGAAAGTGGCTACACCTTC.

The genes are TRBV5-1 and TRBJ2-7; 10 positions match TRBD2. Per the germline V gene, CDR1 is SGHRS and CDR2 is YFSETQ. The CDR3 loop spans 13 amino acids. J lost 4 bases, V lost 4 bases, and 2 bases had no gene match. CDR3 region: CASSVTSGYEQYF. The CDR3 DNA sequence: TGCGCCAGCAGCGTGACTAGCGGGTACGAGCAGTACTTC.

The chain combines TRBV28 with TRBJ2-5; 9 bases align to TRBD2. This CDR3 comprises 18 residues. The V gene end was trimmed by 2 bases and the J gene end by 5 bases; junction bases not matched to a gene: 15. Germline-derived CDR1 and CDR2 are MDHEN and SYDVKM. The CDR3 nucleotides are TGTGCCAGCAGTTTACAGCTTCGGGCTAGCGGGATACGGGAGACCCAGTACTTC. Translated, it gives CASSLQLRASGIRETQYF.

In DNA form, the CDR3 reads TGTGCCAGCAGCCAAACGACGGAGACCCAGTACTTC. Its translation: CASSQTTETQYF. The genes are TRBV14 and TRBJ2-5; D gene ambiguous. V gave up 2 bases and J gave up 5 bases, with 6 bases separating them. The CDR3 contains 12 residues. In germline, CDR1 is SGHDN, CDR2 FVKESK.

The chain links TRBV20-1 to TRBJ2-7; perhaps TRBD1 as D (6 bases). This CDR3 has 11 amino acids. Germline V gene data show CDR1 as DFQATT and CDR2 as SNEGSKA (reference sequence). Trimming removed 5 bases at V and 4 bases at J, with 9 bases between. CDR3 nucleotide sequence: TGCAGTGCTTGGGGGCGTTACGAGCAGTACTTC. This sequence encodes CSAWGRYEQYF.

This clone was observed a few times. The chain employs TRBV9 and TRBJ2-1; 8 nucleotides agree with TRBD2. Per the germline V gene, CDR1 is SGDLS and CDR2 is YYNGEE. The CDR3 has 16 residues. V was clipped by 3 bases and J by 4 bases; unmatched bases: 9. The CDR3 DNA is TGTGCCAGCAGCGCGTTTGTCGGGAGGGGATACAATGAGCAGTTCTTC. Its protein is CASSAFVGRGYNEQFF. The variable domain in full, with the rest retrieved from reference TRBV9 and TRBJ2-1, is DSGVTQTPKHLITATGQRVTLRCSPRSGDLSVYWYQQSLDQGLQFLIQYYNGEERAKGNILERFSAQQFPDLHSELNLSSLELGDSALYFCASSAFVGRGYNEQFFGPGTRLTVL.

This clone was found a few times. The V call is TRBV5-1, the J call TRBJ2-1; D gene unclear. Germline loops: CDR1 SGHRS, CDR2 YFSETQ. Deletions cut 0 bases from V and 5 bases from J, with 12 bases between. CDR3 length equals 15 residues. CDR3 nucleotide sequence: TGCGCCAGCAGCTTGGAGATGGCTGGCCACAATGAGCAGTTCTTC. Translated, it gives CASSLEMAGHNEQFF.

This clone was observed a handful of times. The chain carries TRBV5-6 and TRBJ1-5; maybe TRBD1 (6 bases). The CDR3 totals 13 residues. The germline V gene encodes CDR1 SGHDT and CDR2 YYEEEE. Trimming cost V 0 bases and J 5 bases, with 6 bases left between them. CDR3 loop: CASSLAGDQPQHF. The CDR3 bases are TGTGCCAGCAGCTTGGCAGGGGATCAGCCCCAGCATTTT.

The V call is TRBV19, the J call TRBJ2-4; 7 nucleotides agree with TRBD1. CDR1 is LNHDA and CDR2 is SQIVND in the germline V gene (reference sequence). After removal of 9 bases from V and 8 bases from J, the junction contained 10 bases not matched to a gene. CDR3 length: 13 amino acids. CDR3 loop: CASRQGHMDIQYF. The CDR3 coding sequence is TGTGCCAGCAGACAGGGCCATATGGACATTCAGTACTTC.

The CDR3 bases are TGTGCCAGCAGTTTCAACTATGGGGACCGACGCTCTGGAAACACCATATATTTT. Translated: CASSFNYGDRRSGNTIYF. The chain couples TRBV28 to TRBJ1-3; D may be TRBD1 (5 bases). The V gene's germline CDR1 is MDHEN and CDR2 SYDVKM. The CDR3 spans 18 residues. The V end was cut by 3 bases, the J end by 0 bases, with 18 bases between.

A remark on this clone: Relative to the germline gene, one junction end is altered; a read error may explain this. The rearrangement uses TRBV20-1 and TRBJ2-7; no clear D gene. The CDR3 has 11 amino acids. In germline, CDR1 is DFQATT, CDR2 SNEGSKA (reference sequence). The CDR3 nucleotides read TGCAGTGCTAGTCGGGCAGGCATTACGACCTTC. Its protein is CSASRAGITTF.

This clone was observed once. V gene TRBV7-3 combines with J gene TRBJ2-5; no clear D gene. Looked up from germline, CDR1 is SGHTA and CDR2 is FQGTGA. Deletions cut 3 bases from V and 1 base from J, with 6 bases between. The CDR3 has 13 amino acids. In nucleotides, the CDR3 is TGTGCCAGCAGCTTCGGTATCCAAGAGACCCAGTACTTC. Amino acid sequence: CASSFGIQETQYF.

This rearrangement joins TRBV2 to TRBJ2-1; D may be TRBD1 (6 bases). Germline V gene sequence: CDR1 SNHLY, CDR2 FYNNEI. This CDR3 comprises 15 residues. V was shortened by 0 bases and J by 1 base, with 7 bases between the two germline ends. CDR3 nucleotides: TGTGCCAGCAGTGAAGCGCAGGGGTCCTACAATGAGCAGTTCTTC. This sequence encodes CASSEAQGSYNEQFF.

This clone was observed once. The chain is built from TRBV6-5 and TRBJ2-7; 7 bases align to TRBD2. V was clipped by 8 bases and J by 5 bases; unmatched bases: 9. This CDR3 is built from 13 residues. CDR1 and CDR2 from the germline V gene are MNHEY and SVGAGI. CDR3 sequence reads: CASVFGLVNEQYF. Here the CDR3 DNA reads TGTGCCAGCGTTTTCGGACTAGTGAACGAGCAGTACTTC.

The chain employs TRBV10-2 and TRBJ1-6, with 9 bases matching TRBD1. V dropped 6 bases and J dropped 8; count of bases not matched to a gene: 5. Germline-derived CDR1 and CDR2 are WSHSY and SAAADI. The CDR3 extends over 14 amino acids. DNA for the CDR3: TGCGCCAGCAGGCCGGGACAGGGTTATTCACCCCTCCACTTT. Translated: CASRPGQGYSPLHF.

V usage is TRBV5-1 and J usage is TRBJ1-2; 7 bases are a match to TRBD1. The CDR3 consists of 14 residues. CDR1 is SGHRS and CDR2 is YFSETQ in the germline V gene. Trimming removed 1 base from V and 0 bases from J; junction bases left unmatched: 0. In DNA form, the CDR3 reads TGCGCCAGCAGCTTGCAGGGGGCTAACTATGGCTACACCTTC. Its translation is CASSLQGANYGYTF.

This clone was seen a handful of times. The chain carries TRBV10-3 and TRBJ2-5; D possibly uses TRBD1 or TRBD2 (5 bases each). Germline lookup yields CDR1 ENHRY and CDR2 SYGVKD. This CDR3 is built from 15 residues. Trimming took 6 bases from V and 4 from J, leaving 18 bases between them. The CDR3 sequence is CAISATGTGSETQYF. The DNA of the CDR3 is TGTGCCATCAGCGCCACCGGGACGGGATCAGAGACCCAGTACTTC.

V gene TRBV5-1 combines with J gene TRBJ1-1, with D unresolved. Per the germline V gene, CDR1 is SGHRS and CDR2 is YFSETQ. With 3 bases removed from V and 2 bases from J, the gap between germline ends came to 8 bases. This CDR3 has 13 residues. CDR3 in amino acids: CASSSVYNTEAFF. DNA for the CDR3: TGCGCCAGCAGCTCCGTGTATAACACTGAAGCTTTCTTT.

This clone was detected once. V gene TRBV5-1 combines with J gene TRBJ2-3; TRBD1 or TRBD2 may be the D gene (5 bases each). Deletions cut 0 bases from V and 6 bases from J, with 17 bases between. The CDR3 consists of 16 residues. Germline CDR1 reads SGHRS; CDR2 reads YFSETQ. CDR3 DNA sequence: TGCGCCAGCAGCTTGGACGGGGCCGAAGGGGTTGATACGCAGTATTTT. It codes for CASSLDGAEGVDTQYF.

This chain joins TRBV20-1 and TRBJ1-4; no clear D. The V end lost 8 bases, the J end lost 6 bases, and 10 bases lay between the germline ends. The CDR3 length is 11 residues. The germline V gene has CDR1 DFQATT and CDR2 SNEGSKA (reference sequence). DNA for the CDR3: TGCAGTAAGCTCAAGGATGAAAAACTGTTTTTT. As protein: CSKLKDEKLFF.

This chain uses TRBV7-8 with TRBJ2-7; tentatively, D is TRBD1 or TRBD2 (5 bases each). V shed 2 bases and J shed 1 base, with 12 bases lying between them. This CDR3 is built from 15 residues. Germline-derived CDR1 and CDR2 are SGHVS and FQNEAQ. The CDR3 nucleotides are TGTGCCAGCAGCTTATGGGACGGCAAATCCTACGAGCAGTACTTC. Amino acid sequence: CASSLWDGKSYEQYF.